This T cell receptor beta chain was captured by sequencing in a study of T cells in Graves' hyperthyroidism and ophthalmopathy. Turning to the study itself: Initial diagnosis, before any treatment, was when peripheral blood was collected.

Diagnosing involved the use of clinical symptoms, serum thyroxine and TRAb, thyroid ultrasound and orbital computed tomography. Germline values: CDR1 MDHEN, CDR2 SYDVKM. The CDR3 runs to 16 residues. J was trimmed by 1 base and V by 10 bases; bases with no gene match: 15. In this sample, this clonotype turned up many times. RNA transcripts yielded amplified TCR beta CDR3 regions. Initially, a first-round RT-PCR of the TCR CDR3 employed the HTBI primer set. TCRdb called the multiplex PCR reads again in MiXCR, with one record for every CDR3 protein. The data contain 380,000 or so distinct CDR3 sequences, over 11% of them singletons.

The receptor was isolated from a woman in her thirties with Graves' hyperthyroidism. The chain combines TRBV28 with TRBJ2-5, with TRBD1 matching 7 bases. Sequenced input: blood. CDR3 bases: TGTGCCATAGCACCGACTACAGGGGTTTTCCAAGAGACCCAGTACTTC. Translation gives CAIAPTTGVFQETQYF.